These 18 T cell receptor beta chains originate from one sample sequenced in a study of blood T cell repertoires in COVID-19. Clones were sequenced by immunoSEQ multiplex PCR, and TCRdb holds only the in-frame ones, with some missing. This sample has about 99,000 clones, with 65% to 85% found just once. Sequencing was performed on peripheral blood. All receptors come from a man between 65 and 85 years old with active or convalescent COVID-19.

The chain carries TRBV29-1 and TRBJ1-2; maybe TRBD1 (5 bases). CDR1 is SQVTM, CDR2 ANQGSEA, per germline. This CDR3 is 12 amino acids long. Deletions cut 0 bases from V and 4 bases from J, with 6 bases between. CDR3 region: CSVEEGLYGYTF. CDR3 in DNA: TGCAGCGTTGAAGAGGGACTCTATGGCTACACCTTC.

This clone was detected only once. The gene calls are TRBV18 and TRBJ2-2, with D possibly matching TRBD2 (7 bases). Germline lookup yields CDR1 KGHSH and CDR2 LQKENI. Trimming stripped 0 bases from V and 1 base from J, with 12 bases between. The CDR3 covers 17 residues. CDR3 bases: TGTGCCAGCTCACCACCGTCGGGGGGCCAGAACACCGGGGAGCTGTTTTTT. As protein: CASSPPSGGQNTGELFF.

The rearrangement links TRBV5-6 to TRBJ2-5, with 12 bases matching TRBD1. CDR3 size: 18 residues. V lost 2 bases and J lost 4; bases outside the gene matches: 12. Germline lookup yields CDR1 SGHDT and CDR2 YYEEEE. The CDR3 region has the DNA TGTGCCAGCAGCTTTTATAGCGGGGGGACAGGGGGCCGAGAGACCCAGTACTTC. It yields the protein CASSFYSGGTGGRETQYF.

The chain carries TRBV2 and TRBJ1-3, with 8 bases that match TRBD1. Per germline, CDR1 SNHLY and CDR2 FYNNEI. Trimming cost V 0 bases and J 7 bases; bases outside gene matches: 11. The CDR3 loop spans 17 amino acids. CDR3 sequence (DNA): TGTGCCAGCAGTGAAGCGCTTATGGACAGGGCCCGGAACACCATATATTTT. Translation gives CASSEALMDRARNTIYF. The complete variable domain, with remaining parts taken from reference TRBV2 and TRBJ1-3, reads EPEVTQTPSHQVTQMGQEVILRCVPISNHLYFYWYRQILGQKVEFLVSFYNNEISEKSEIFDDQFSVERPDGSNFTLKIRSTKLEDSAMYFCASSEALMDRARNTIYFGEGSWLTVV.

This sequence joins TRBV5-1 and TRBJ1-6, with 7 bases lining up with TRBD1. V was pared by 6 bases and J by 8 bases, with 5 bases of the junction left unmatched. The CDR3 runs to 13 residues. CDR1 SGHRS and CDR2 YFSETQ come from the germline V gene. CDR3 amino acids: CASNDREDSPLHF. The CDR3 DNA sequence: TGCGCCAGCAACGACAGGGAGGATTCACCCCTCCACTTT.

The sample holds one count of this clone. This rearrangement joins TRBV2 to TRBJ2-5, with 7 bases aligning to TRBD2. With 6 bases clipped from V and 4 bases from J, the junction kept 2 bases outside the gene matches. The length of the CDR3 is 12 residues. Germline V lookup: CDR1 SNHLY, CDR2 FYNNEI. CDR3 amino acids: CASRPGGETQYF. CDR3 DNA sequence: TGTGCCAGCAGACCGGGGGGAGAGACCCAGTACTTC.

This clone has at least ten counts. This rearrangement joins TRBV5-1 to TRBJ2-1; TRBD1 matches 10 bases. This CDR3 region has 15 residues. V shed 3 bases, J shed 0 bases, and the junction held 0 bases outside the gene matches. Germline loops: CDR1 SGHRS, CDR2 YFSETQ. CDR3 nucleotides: TGCGCCAGCAGCTGGACAGGGGGCTCCTACAATGAGCAGTTCTTC. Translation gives CASSWTGGSYNEQFF.

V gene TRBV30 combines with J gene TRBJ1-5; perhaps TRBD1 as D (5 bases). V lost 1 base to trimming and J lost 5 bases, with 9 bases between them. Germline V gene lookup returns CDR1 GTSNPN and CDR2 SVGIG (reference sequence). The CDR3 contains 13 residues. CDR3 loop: CAWSAQGYQPQHF. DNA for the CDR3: TGTGCCTGGAGTGCCCAGGGATATCAGCCCCAGCATTTT.

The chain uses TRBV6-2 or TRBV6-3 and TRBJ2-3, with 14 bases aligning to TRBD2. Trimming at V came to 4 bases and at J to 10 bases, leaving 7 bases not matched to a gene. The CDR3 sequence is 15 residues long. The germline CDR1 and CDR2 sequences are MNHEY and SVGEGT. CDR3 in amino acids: CASSSTSGGARAQYF. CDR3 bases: TGTGCCAGCAGTTCGACTAGCGGGGGGGCCAGGGCGCAGTATTTT.

The CDR3 DNA is TGTGCCAGCAGCGTCACTTGGCGGGACTCTGGAAACACCATATATTTT. It yields the protein CASSVTWRDSGNTIYF. This chain links TRBV28 with TRBJ1-3, with D hard to call. The CDR3 has 16 amino acids. CDR1 and CDR2 (germline): MDHEN, SYDVKM. V was trimmed by 6 bases and J by 0 bases, leaving 15 bases between them.

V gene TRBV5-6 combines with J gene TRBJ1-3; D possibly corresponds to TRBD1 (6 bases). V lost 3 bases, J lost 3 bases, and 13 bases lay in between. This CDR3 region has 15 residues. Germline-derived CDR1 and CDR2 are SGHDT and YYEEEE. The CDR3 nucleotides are TGTGCCAGCAGCTGGTCAGGGGTTGGTGGAAACACCATATATTTT. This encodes CASSWSGVGGNTIYF. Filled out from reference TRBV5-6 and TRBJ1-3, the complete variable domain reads DAGVTQSPTHLIKTRGQQVTLRCSPKSGHDTVSWYQQALGQGPQFIFQYYEEEERQRGNFPDRFSGHQFPNYSSELNVNALLLGDSALYLCASSWSGVGGNTIYFGEGSWLTVV.

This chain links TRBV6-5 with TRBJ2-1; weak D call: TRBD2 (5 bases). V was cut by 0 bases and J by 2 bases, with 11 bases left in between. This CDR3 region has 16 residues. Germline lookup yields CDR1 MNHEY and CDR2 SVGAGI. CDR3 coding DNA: TGTGCCAGCAGTTACTCGACGGGGAGAACCTACAATGAGCAGTTCTTC. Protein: CASSYSTGRTYNEQFF.

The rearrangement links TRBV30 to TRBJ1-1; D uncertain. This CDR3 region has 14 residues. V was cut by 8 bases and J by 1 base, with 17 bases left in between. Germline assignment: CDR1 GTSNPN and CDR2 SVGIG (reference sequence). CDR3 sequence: CAQISGRRNTEAFF. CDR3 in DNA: TGTGCCCAAATAAGTGGTAGGAGGAACACTGAAGCTTTCTTT.

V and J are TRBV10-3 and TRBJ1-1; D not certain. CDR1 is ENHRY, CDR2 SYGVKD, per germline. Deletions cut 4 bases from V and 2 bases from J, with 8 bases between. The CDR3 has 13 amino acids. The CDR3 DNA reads TGTGCCATCAGTGCGGGAGTTAACACTGAAGCTTTCTTT. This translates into CAISAGVNTEAFF.

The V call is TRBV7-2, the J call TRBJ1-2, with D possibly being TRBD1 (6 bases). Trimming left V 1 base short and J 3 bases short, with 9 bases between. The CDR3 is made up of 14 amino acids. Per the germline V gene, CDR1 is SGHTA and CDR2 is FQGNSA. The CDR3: CASSLGQAYYGYTF. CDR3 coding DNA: TGTGCCAGCAGCTTAGGACAGGCCTACTATGGCTACACCTTC. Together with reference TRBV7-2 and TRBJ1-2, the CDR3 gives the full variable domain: GAGVSQSPSNKVTEKGKDVELRCDPISGHTALYWYRQSLGQGLEFLIYFQGNSAPDKSGLPSDRFSAERTGGSVSTLTIQRTQQEDSAVYLCASSLGQAYYGYTFGSGTRLTVV.

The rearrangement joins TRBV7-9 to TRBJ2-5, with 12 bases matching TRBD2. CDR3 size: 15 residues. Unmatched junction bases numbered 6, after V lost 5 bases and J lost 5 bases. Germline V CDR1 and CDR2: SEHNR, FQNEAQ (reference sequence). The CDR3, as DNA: TGTGCCAGCAGCGAGCCTAGCGGGGGGGTGGAGACCCAGTACTTC. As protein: CASSEPSGGVETQYF.

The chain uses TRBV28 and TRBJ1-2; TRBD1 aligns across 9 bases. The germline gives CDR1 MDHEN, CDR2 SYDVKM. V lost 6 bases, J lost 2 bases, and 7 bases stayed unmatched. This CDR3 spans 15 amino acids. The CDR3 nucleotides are TGTGCCAGCAGGCCGGGACAGGGCGTCAACTATGGCTACACCTTC. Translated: CASRPGQGVNYGYTF.

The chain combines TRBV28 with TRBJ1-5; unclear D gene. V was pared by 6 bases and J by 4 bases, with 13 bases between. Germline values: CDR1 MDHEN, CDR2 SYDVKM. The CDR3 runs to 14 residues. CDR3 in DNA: TGTGCCAGCAGCCCCCCTAGTTGGAATCAGCCCCAGCATTTT. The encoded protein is CASSPPSWNQPQHF.